This T cell receptor beta chain was found in a study of T-cell reconstitution after alpha-beta-depleted transplantation in children. The study's findings and limits: It was surviving recipient T cells and thymic progenitors that gave some patients high TCRbeta diversity at day 60. After one year, T-cell counts and TCRbeta diversity mostly came from new T cells. Two months or so post-transplant, alpha-beta T cells reportedly derived from several hundred expanded graft clones.

Preparing the TCRbeta library involved the use of unique molecular identifiers. TCRdb reprocessed the PCR reads with MiXCR, giving one entry per CDR3 protein. The repertoire holds about 980,000 distinct CDR3 sequences, with about 26% as singletons. This clonotype was seen a handful of times. Its cognate antigen is unknown. The TCR was taken from a boy under two years old who had a stem cell transplant for SCID, so the T cells may come from the graft donor. The material sequenced was PBMCs, mostly from graft donor cells, taken 360 days after TCRalphabeta/CD19-depleted stem cell transplant.

CDR3 nucleotides: TGTGCCAGCAGTTTAAGGCAGGGGGCGAATTCCGAGCAGTTCTTC. This translates into CASSLRQGANSEQFF. V and J are TRBV12-3 or TRBV12-4 and TRBJ2-1; 8 bases agree with TRBD1. Trimming removed 2 bases from V and 10 bases from J; junction bases left unmatched: 10. The CDR3 has 15 residues.